Sequencing of this T cell receptor (beta chain) was carried out in a study of T-cell memory formation after mild COVID-19. TCRdb recomputed calls from the 5' RACE reads with MiXCR, one row per CDR3 protein. The table has more than 150,000 distinct CDR3 sequences, approximately 17% seen once. The sequencing sample was made of PBMCs or a T cell subset sorted from them (not recorded which). This clonotype originated in a man between 18 and 35 years old who had mild COVID-19 (a few samples of this study predate the infection). Cell type and time point are not known.

The CDR3 protein is CASSWENIQYF. CDR3 bases: TGCGCCAGCAGTTGGGAAAACATTCAGTACTTC. The chain is built from TRBV10-2 and TRBJ2-4, with no clear D. Germline values: CDR1 WSHSY, CDR2 SAAADI. Trimming cost V 5 bases and J 5 bases, with 4 bases left between them. This CDR3 comprises 11 residues.